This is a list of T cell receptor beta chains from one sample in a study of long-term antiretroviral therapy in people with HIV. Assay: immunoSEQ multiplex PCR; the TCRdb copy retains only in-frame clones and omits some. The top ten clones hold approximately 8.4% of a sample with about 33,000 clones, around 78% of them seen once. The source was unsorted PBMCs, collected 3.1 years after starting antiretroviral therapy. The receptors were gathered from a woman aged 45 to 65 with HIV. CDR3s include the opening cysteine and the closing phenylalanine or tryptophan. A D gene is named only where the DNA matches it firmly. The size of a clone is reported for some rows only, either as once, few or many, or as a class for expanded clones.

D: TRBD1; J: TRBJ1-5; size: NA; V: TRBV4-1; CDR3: CASSPQTGEGQPQHF; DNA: TGCGCCAGCAGCCCCCAGACAGGGGAGGGTCAGCCCCAGCATTTT
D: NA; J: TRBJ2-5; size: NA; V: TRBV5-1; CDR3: CASSLRIGAAETQYF; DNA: TGCGCCAGCAGCTTACGTATCGGGGCCGCCGAGACCCAGTACTTC
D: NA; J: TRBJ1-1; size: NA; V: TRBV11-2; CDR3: CASSPNIRALEAFF; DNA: TGTGCCAGCAGCCCAAACATCCGTGCACTTGAAGCTTTCTTT
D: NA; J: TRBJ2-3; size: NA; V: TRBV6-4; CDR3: CASSEGVSDTQYF; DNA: TGTGCCAGCAGTGAAGGGGTGTCAGATACGCAGTATTTT
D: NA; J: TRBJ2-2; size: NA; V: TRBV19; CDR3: CASSIGQNTGELFF; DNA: TGTGCCAGTAGTATAGGGCAGAACACCGGGGAGCTGTTTTTT
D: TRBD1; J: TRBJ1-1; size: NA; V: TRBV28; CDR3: CASSSTGAGNTEAFF; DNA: TGTGCCAGCAGTTCTACAGGGGCCGGGAACACTGAAGCTTTCTTT
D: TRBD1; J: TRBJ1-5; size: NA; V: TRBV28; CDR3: CASSSDVRGPNQPQHF; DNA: TGTGCCAGCAGTTCCGACGTCAGGGGGCCCAATCAGCCCCAGCATTTT
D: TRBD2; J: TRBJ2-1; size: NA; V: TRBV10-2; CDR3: CASSELSGGPGNEQFF; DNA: TGCGCCAGCAGTGAGCTGAGCGGGGGGCCTGGCAATGAGCAGTTCTTC
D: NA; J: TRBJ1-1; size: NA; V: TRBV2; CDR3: CASSVQGSWNTEAFF; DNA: TGTGCCAGCAGTGTACAGGGTTCTTGGAACACTGAAGCTTTCTTT
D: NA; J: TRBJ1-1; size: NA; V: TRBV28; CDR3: CASSIRVFPEAFF; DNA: TGTGCCAGCAGTATCAGGGTTTTCCCTGAAGCTTTCTTT
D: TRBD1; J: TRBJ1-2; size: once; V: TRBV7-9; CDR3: CASSLVGQGNYGYTF; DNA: TGTGCCAGCAGCTTAGTAGGACAGGGTAACTATGGCTACACCTTC
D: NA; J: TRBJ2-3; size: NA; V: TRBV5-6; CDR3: CASHGADTQYF; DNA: TGTGCCAGCCACGGGGCAGATACGCAGTATTTT
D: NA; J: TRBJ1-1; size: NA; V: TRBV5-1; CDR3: CASSSRTQSTEAFF; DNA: TGCGCCAGCAGCTCTAGGACGCAATCCACTGAAGCTTTCTTT
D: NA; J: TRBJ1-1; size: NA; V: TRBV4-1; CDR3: CASSQVRTEAFF; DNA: TGCGCCAGCAGCCAGGTTAGAACTGAAGCTTTCTTT
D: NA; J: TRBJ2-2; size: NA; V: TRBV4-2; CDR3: CASSQIRQGSGELFF; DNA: TGTGCCAGCAGCCAAATACGGCAGGGCTCCGGGGAGCTGTTTTTT
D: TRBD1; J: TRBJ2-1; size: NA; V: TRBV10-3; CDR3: CASHLGQGWNEQFF; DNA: TGTGCCTCCCACCTCGGACAGGGTTGGAATGAGCAGTTCTTC
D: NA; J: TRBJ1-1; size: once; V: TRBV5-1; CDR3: CASNPVGGINTEAFF; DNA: TGCGCCAGCAACCCGGTGGGGGGGATAAACACTGAAGCTTTCTTT
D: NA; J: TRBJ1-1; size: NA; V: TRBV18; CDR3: CASSPSLGGNTEAFF; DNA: TGTGCCAGCTCACCGTCCCTGGGGGGAAACACTGAAGCTTTCTTT
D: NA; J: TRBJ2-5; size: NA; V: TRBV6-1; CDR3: CASGYRKETQYF; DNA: TGTGCCAGCGGCTACAGAAAAGAGACCCAGTACTTC
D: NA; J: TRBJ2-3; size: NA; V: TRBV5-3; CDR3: CARSPVGREYSDTQYF; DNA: TGTGCCAGAAGCCCCGTGGGGCGAGAGTATTCAGATACGCAGTATTTT
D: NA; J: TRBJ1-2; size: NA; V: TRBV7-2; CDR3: CASSLARRASGYTF; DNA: TGTGCCAGCAGCTTAGCGCGGAGGGCATCTGGCTACACCTTC
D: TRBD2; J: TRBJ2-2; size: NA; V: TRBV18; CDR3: CASSPITSANTGELFF; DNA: TGTGCCAGCTCACCGATTACTAGCGCGAACACCGGGGAGCTGTTTTTT
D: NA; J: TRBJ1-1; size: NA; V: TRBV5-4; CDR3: CASSLGRTEAFF; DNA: TGTGCCAGCAGCTTAGGGAGAACTGAAGCTTTCTTT